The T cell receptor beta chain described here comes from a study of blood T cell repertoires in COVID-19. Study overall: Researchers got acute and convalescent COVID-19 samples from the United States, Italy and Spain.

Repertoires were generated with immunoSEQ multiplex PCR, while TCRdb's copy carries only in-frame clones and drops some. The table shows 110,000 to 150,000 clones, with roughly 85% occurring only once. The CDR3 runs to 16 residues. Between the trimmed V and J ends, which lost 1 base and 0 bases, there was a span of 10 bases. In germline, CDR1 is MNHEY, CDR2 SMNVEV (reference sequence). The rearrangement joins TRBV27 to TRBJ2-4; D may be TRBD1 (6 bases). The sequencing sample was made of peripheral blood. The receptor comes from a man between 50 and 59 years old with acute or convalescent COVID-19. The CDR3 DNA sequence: TGTGCCAGCAGTTTATTAGGACAGATAGCCAAAAACATTCAGTACTTC. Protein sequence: CASSLLGQIAKNIQYF.